Presented here are 32 T cell receptor beta chains from one specimen sequenced in a study of cytomegalovirus exposure and HLA in healthy donors. In the PCR, 60 Vbeta and 13 Jbeta primers were used. TCRdb's table, derived via immunoSEQ multiplex PCR, lists solely in-frame clones and lacks some. This sample has hundreds of thousands of clones; 82% occur once, and the top ten carry 6%. Specimen: PBMCs. The receptors derive from a man aged 35 to 55 in good health and CMV-seropositive.

CDR3 in DNA: TGTGCCAGCAGTTCCCCCCTTCTAGCGGGAGAGACTAATGAGCAGTTCTTC. Its translation is CASSSPLLAGETNEQFF. The chain has TRBV27 and TRBJ2-1, with TRBD2 matching over 10 bases. The CDR3 is 17 amino acids. Germline lookup yields CDR1 MNHEY and CDR2 SMNVEV (reference sequence). With 4 bases clipped from V and 7 bases from J, the junction kept 13 bases outside the gene matches.

The chain has TRBV5-5 and TRBJ2-7; 7 nucleotides align to TRBD2. After removal of 3 bases from V and 11 bases from J, the junction contained 8 bases not matched to a gene. Germline CDR1 reads SGHKS; CDR2 reads YYEKEE (reference sequence). This CDR3 spans 12 amino acids. CDR3 sequence reads: CASSSGGSPEYF. CDR3 nucleotides: TGTGCCAGCAGCTCGGGAGGATCCCCGGAGTACTTC.

This clone has just one count. The J gene is TRBJ1-5, the V gene TRBV6-4; D is unresolved. With 2 bases removed from V and 1 base from J, the gap between germline ends came to 12 bases. CDR1 is MRHNA and CDR2 is SNTAGT in the germline V gene. The CDR3 is 16 residues long. CDR3 nucleotide sequence: TGTGCCAGCAGTGACCATGACGTCGGGAGCAATCAGCCCCAGCATTTT. Translated: CASSDHDVGSNQPQHF.

This chain uses TRBV7-6 with TRBJ2-5, with D possibly TRBD1 on 5 matching bases. In germline, CDR1 is SGHVS, CDR2 FNYEAQ. V shed 7 bases and J shed 5 bases, with 20 bases lying between them. CDR3 length equals 15 residues. The CDR3 DNA reads as TGTGCCAGCACAGTCGCACGGGCCCCAGGGGAGACCCAGTACTTC. Translation: CASTVARAPGETQYF.

This chain connects TRBV2 to TRBJ2-1, with 13 bases fitting TRBD2. The CDR3 runs to 15 residues. After removal of 8 bases from V and 7 bases from J, the junction contained 8 bases not matched to a gene. The germline CDR1 and CDR2 sequences are SNHLY and FYNNEI. The CDR3 sequence is CASLGLAGVTNEQFF. The CDR3, as DNA: TGTGCCAGCTTAGGACTAGCGGGAGTGACGAATGAGCAGTTCTTC.

This clone was counted a few times. The chain couples TRBV7-2 to TRBJ2-6; a possible D gene is TRBD1 (6 bases). Germline V gene data show CDR1 as SGHTA and CDR2 as FQGNSA. V gave up 1 base and J gave up 4 bases, with 11 bases separating them. The CDR3 loop spans 16 amino acids. The CDR3 DNA reads TGTGCCAGCAGCTTAGGCCCAGGGGCCGGGGCCAACGTCCTGACTTTC. Protein: CASSLGPGAGANVLTF. The full variable domain, rest sourced from reference TRBV7-2 and TRBJ2-6, is GAGVSQSPSNKVTEKGKDVELRCDPISGHTALYWYRQSLGQGLEFLIYFQGNSAPDKSGLPSDRFSAERTGGSVSTLTIQRTQQEDSAVYLCASSLGPGAGANVLTFGAGSRLTVL.

This clone was detected only a few times. The chain recombines TRBV29-1 with TRBJ2-5, with 10 positions matching TRBD1. The J call is doubtful: the DNA matches TRBJ2-7 better. This CDR3 comprises 15 residues. Per germline, CDR1 SQVTM and CDR2 ANQGSEA. In DNA form, the CDR3 reads TGCAGCGGTTCATACGGGACAGGGGATCCCTACGAGCAGTACTTC. Encoded protein: CSGSYGTGDPYEQYF.

The chain uses TRBV2 and TRBJ1-1, with 8 bases identical to TRBD1. V lost 11 bases and J lost 1; bases outside the gene matches: 3. The CDR3 runs 12 residues. Per germline, CDR1 SNHLY and CDR2 FYNNEI. The CDR3 DNA follows: TGTGCCCTAGGGACAGGGAACACTGAAGCTTTCTTT. Translation gives CALGTGNTEAFF.

The chain couples TRBV27 to TRBJ1-2, with 8 bases lining up with TRBD1. Germline CDR1 is MNHEY and CDR2 is SMNVEV (reference sequence). J gave up 4 bases and V 4 bases, and 5 bases lay outside the gene matches. The CDR3 loop spans 14 amino acids. CDR3 bases: TGTGCCAGCAGTTGGACAGGGTCGCTCTATGGCTACACCTTC. It is translated as CASSWTGSLYGYTF.

V gene TRBV6-6 combines with J gene TRBJ2-7; possible D gene TRBD1, 6 bases. Looked up from germline, CDR1 is MNHNY and CDR2 is SVGAGI (reference sequence). The CDR3 has 12 residues. With 11 bases removed from V and 2 bases from J, the gap between germline ends came to 13 bases. This CDR3 reads CAVRDTAYEQYV. CDR3 DNA: TGTGCCGTTAGGGACACAGCCTACGAGCAGTACGTC.

The V call is TRBV9, the J call TRBJ2-3, with unresolved D. V shed 4 bases and J shed 2 bases, with 11 bases lying between them. This CDR3 is 14 amino acids long. The germline gives CDR1 SGDLS, CDR2 YYNGEE. The CDR3 loop reads CASSSSPFTDTQYF. CDR3 nucleotide sequence: TGTGCCAGCAGCTCCAGTCCCTTCACAGATACGCAGTATTTT.

This chain uses TRBV6-5 with TRBJ1-4; a weak D match, TRBD1 (5 bases). The CDR3 spans 14 residues. CDR1 and CDR2 (germline): MNHEY, SVGAGI. V was shortened by 5 bases and J by 7 bases, with 14 bases between the two germline ends. CDR3 nucleotide sequence: TGTGCCAGCAGTACTGGGGGGATCGGTGAAAAACTGTTTTTT. It translates to CASSTGGIGEKLFF.

The rearrangement joins TRBV30 to TRBJ1-5, with D possibly TRBD1 on 5 matching bases. The ends were cut back, 0 bases at V and 6 bases at J, with 18 bases in the middle. The CDR3 is made up of 16 amino acids. The germline V gene encodes CDR1 GTSNPN and CDR2 SVGIG (reference sequence). The CDR3 spells CAWSVRNGGGGQPQHF. In DNA form, the CDR3 reads TGTGCCTGGAGTGTAAGGAACGGTGGGGGAGGTCAGCCCCAGCATTTT. Full variable domain (outside the CDR3, taken from reference TRBV30 and TRBJ1-5): SQTIHQWPATLVQPVGSPLSLECTVEGTSNPNLYWYRQAAGRGLQLLFYSVGIGQISSEVPQNLSASRPQDRQFILSSKKLLLSDSGFYLCAWSVRNGGGGQPQHFGDGTRLSIL.

The V gene is TRBV28, the J gene TRBJ1-2; TRBD1 matches at 7 bases. J was trimmed by 2 bases and V by 2 bases; bases with no gene match: 8. CDR1 and CDR2 from the germline V gene are MDHEN and SYDVKM. The CDR3 has 16 residues. CDR3 DNA sequence: TGTGCCAGCAGTTTAGCAGGGGGTTACCTAAACTATGGCTACACCTTC. Translating gives CASSLAGGYLNYGYTF.

The chain uses TRBV2 and TRBJ1-2; 10 bases are shared with TRBD1. The J segment lost 5 bases and the V segment lost 4 bases, leaving 4 bases of the junction unmatched. Germline V CDR1 and CDR2: SNHLY, FYNNEI. This CDR3 contains 14 residues. CDR3 sequence reads: CASSGTGGRYGYTF. In nucleotides, the CDR3 is TGTGCCAGCAGTGGGACAGGGGGGAGGTATGGCTACACCTTC.

This rearrangement joins TRBV19 to TRBJ1-1, with 7 bases that match TRBD1. CDR1 is LNHDA, CDR2 SQIVND, per germline (reference sequence). This CDR3 comprises 17 residues. The ends lost 3 bases at V and 5 bases at J; junction bases unmatched: 15. The CDR3 nucleotides read TGTGCCAGTAGTATTATCTCTGGAAGGACAGGTGGGACTGAAGCTTTCTTT. As protein: CASSIISGRTGGTEAFF.

The count of this clone is one. This chain links TRBV19 with TRBJ2-5; 9 bases fit TRBD1. TRBJ2-7 explains the end of the DNA better; the J call may be wrong. The CDR3 totals 15 residues. The germline gives CDR1 LNHDA, CDR2 SQIVND (reference sequence). Here the CDR3 reads CASSMGQGIPNEQYF. The CDR3 DNA reads as TGTGCCAGTAGTATGGGACAGGGAATCCCCAACGAGCAGTACTTC.

V is TRBV11-2 and J is TRBJ2-1; TRBD2 agrees at 9 bases. The V gene end was trimmed by 1 base and the J gene end by 8 bases; junction bases not matched to a gene: 6. Germline V lookup: CDR1 SGHAT, CDR2 FQNNGV. CDR3 size: 15 residues. Here the CDR3 DNA reads TGTGCCAGCAGCTTAGCCGCGGGAGGGCCGCATGAGCAGTTCTTC. Translation gives CASSLAAGGPHEQFF. Based on the CDR3 plus reference TRBV11-2 and TRBJ2-1, the full variable domain is EAGVAQSPRYKIIEKRQSVAFWCNPISGHATLYWYQQILGQGPKLLIQFQNNGVVDDSQLPKDRFSAERLKGVDSTLKIQPAKLEDSAVYLCASSLAAGGPHEQFFGPGTRLTVL.

This clone was counted only a few times. The rearrangement uses TRBV4-1 and TRBJ2-3; D remains unclear. The CDR3 spans 12 residues. The V end lost 6 bases, the J end lost 4 bases, and 8 bases lay between the germline ends. Looked up from germline, CDR1 is MGHRA and CDR2 is YSYEKL. The CDR3 sequence is CASRSLADTQYF. In DNA form, the CDR3 reads TGCGCCAGCAGAAGTCTAGCAGATACGCAGTATTTT.

The chain couples TRBV27 to TRBJ2-1; TRBD1 matches at 7 bases. Germline V gives CDR1 MNHEY, CDR2 SMNVEV (reference sequence). With 6 bases clipped from V and 6 bases from J, the junction kept 8 bases outside the gene matches. The CDR3 has 14 residues. This CDR3 is CASSVRGRGNEQFF. The DNA for the CDR3 is TGTGCCAGCAGCGTGAGGGGGCGAGGCAATGAGCAGTTCTTC.

The rearrangement uses TRBV12-5 and TRBJ2-1; a possible D gene is TRBD2 (6 bases). The CDR3 is made up of 16 amino acids. Trimming removed 2 bases from V and 2 bases from J, with 13 bases in between. Germline V gives CDR1 LGHNT, CDR2 FRNRAP. The CDR3 spells CASGLRSGAPYNEQFF. CDR3 DNA: TGTGCTAGTGGTTTGAGGTCGGGAGCTCCCTACAATGAGCAGTTCTTC.

Here the CDR3 reads CASSLGTGHSNQPQHF. The CDR3 bases are TGTGCCAGCAGTTTAGGGACAGGTCATAGCAATCAGCCCCAGCATTTT. The V call is TRBV27, the J call TRBJ1-5; 8 nucleotides match TRBD1. Germline values: CDR1 MNHEY, CDR2 SMNVEV (reference sequence). V was pared by 2 bases and J by 0 bases, with 3 bases of the junction left unmatched. This CDR3 region has 16 residues.

This clone was seen a few times. The chain combines TRBV7-9 with TRBJ1-2; 8 bases are shared with TRBD1. This CDR3 region has 15 residues. V was clipped by 6 bases and J by 6 bases; unmatched bases: 12. Germline V gene lookup returns CDR1 SEHNR and CDR2 FQNEAQ (reference sequence). CDR3 coding DNA: TGTGCCAGCAGATCTGGACAGGGCGACTATGATGGCTACACCTTC. Encoded protein: CASRSGQGDYDGYTF.

This chain connects TRBV10-3 to TRBJ1-5, with 8 bases lining up with TRBD1. With 6 bases clipped from V and 4 bases from J, the junction kept 2 bases outside the gene matches. The germline V gene encodes CDR1 ENHRY and CDR2 SYGVKD. The CDR3 is 13 residues long. CDR3 nucleotide sequence: TGTGCCATCAGGACAGGGGAGAATCAGCCCCAGCATTTT. It encodes CAIRTGENQPQHF.

Comments on this clone: Sequence at one end of the junction differs from germline and may be a read error. The chain has TRBV7-9 and TRBJ1-4, with D tentatively TRBD1 (6 bases). From germline, CDR1 is SEHNR and CDR2 FQNEAQ (reference sequence). There are 16 residues in the CDR3. This CDR3 is CSSSLYQGMPNEKLFF. The CDR3 nucleotides are TGTTCCAGCAGCTTGTACCAGGGGATGCCTAATGAAAAACTGTTTTTT.

This clone was found once. The gene calls are TRBV7-2 and TRBJ2-7; possibly TRBD1 for D (6 bases). This CDR3 comprises 14 residues. Deletions cut 1 base from V and 2 bases from J, with 9 bases between. Per the germline V gene, CDR1 is SGHTA and CDR2 is FQGNSA. The CDR3 region is CASSLGTAAYEQYF. For the CDR3, the DNA is TGTGCCAGCAGCTTAGGGACAGCAGCCTACGAGCAGTACTTC.

In its sample, this clone was seen a few times. The CDR3 DNA is TGTGCCAGCAGATTACAGGGGGCCGGAAACACCATATATTTT. This translates into CASRLQGAGNTIYF. The V gene is TRBV2, the J gene TRBJ1-3, with TRBD1 matching 9 bases. The CDR3 sequence is 14 residues long. V lost 6 bases and J lost 4; bases outside the gene matches: 4. Germline V gene lookup returns CDR1 SNHLY and CDR2 FYNNEI.

This chain joins TRBV5-1 and TRBJ2-2; 8 bases are shared with TRBD1. J gave up 6 bases and V 0 bases, and 4 bases lay outside the gene matches. The germline V gene has CDR1 SGHRS and CDR2 YFSETQ. The CDR3 loop spans 15 amino acids. As DNA, the CDR3 is TGCGCCAGCAGCTTGGTGACAGGGGAAGCCGGGGAGCTGTTTTTT. This sequence encodes CASSLVTGEAGELFF.

The chain joins TRBV4-1 to TRBJ2-1; 13 bases line up with TRBD2. The germline V gene encodes CDR1 MGHRA and CDR2 YSYEKL. V gave up 4 bases and J gave up 9 bases; unmatched junction bases: 9. CDR3 size: 16 residues. The CDR3 here is CASSPRTSGSSSEQFF. DNA for the CDR3: TGCGCCAGCAGCCCACGGACTAGCGGGAGTAGTAGTGAGCAGTTCTTC.

The chain has TRBV5-6 and TRBJ1-2, with TRBD1 identical over 7 bases. CDR1 and CDR2 from the germline V gene are SGHDT and YYEEEE. The CDR3 has 15 amino acids. The V and J ends lost 4 bases and 9 bases, in that order; junction bases with no gene match: 15. The CDR3 region has the DNA TGTGCCAGCAGCACAATAACGCTGTCAGGGGGAAGCTACACCTTC. Translating it yields CASSTITLSGGSYTF.

As DNA, the CDR3 is TGTGCCACCAGCAGAGATAGACAGCCTAATGAAAAACTGTTTTTT. As protein: CATSRDRQPNEKLFF. The chain is built from TRBV15 and TRBJ1-4; maybe TRBD1 (5 bases). The CDR3 covers 15 residues. Germline V gene sequence: CDR1 LNHNV, CDR2 YYDKDF (reference sequence). V was clipped by 0 bases and J by 3 bases, with 8 bases between them.

The J gene is TRBJ2-3, the V gene TRBV9; D may be TRBD1 (5 bases). The CDR3 is 14 residues long. V lost 2 bases and J 3 bases, leaving 10 bases between the germline ends. The V gene's germline CDR1 is SGDLS and CDR2 YYNGEE. The chain's CDR3 is CASSVDRMTDTQYF. The CDR3 coding sequence is TGTGCCAGCAGCGTTGACAGAATGACAGATACGCAGTATTTT.